This entry describes one T cell receptor beta chain. Categorization into cohorts depended on clinical history that participants reported. Authors' analysis steps: Reference gene primer amplification gave nucleated cell count estimates. Only in-frame clones appear in the TCRdb table, and some are missing; sequencing was by immunoSEQ multiplex PCR. V and J calls and clone size are copied from that table; D and trimming were computed from the DNA. The repertoire holds 150,000 to 200,000 clones, with about 90% as singletons. This specimen belongs to a study of blood T cell repertoires in COVID-19. As for the study in general: Samples came from the United States, Italy and Spain, spanning acute and convalescent COVID-19.

Trimming took 1 base from V and 0 from J; bases not matched to a gene: 5. The CDR3 spans 16 residues. Per germline, CDR1 SGHTA and CDR2 FQGNSA. Sample: PBMCs or T cells enriched from blood (not recorded which). The receptor's source is a human donor with acute COVID-19. The donor label of this sample is uncertain. This chain links TRBV7-2 with TRBJ1-1; 7 nucleotides align to TRBD1. CDR3 amino acids: CASSLVGTAMNTEAFF. The CDR3, as DNA: TGTGCCAGCAGCTTAGTCGGGACAGCCATGAACACTGAAGCTTTCTTT.